A single sample gave rise to the 25 T cell receptor beta chains below, sequenced in a study of control samples from healthy donors and cancer patients. TCRdb keeps only in-frame clones here, not all; method: immunoSEQ multiplex PCR. The table has approximately 110,000 clones, approximately 89% seen once. Sequencing used blood. These receptors came from a woman younger than 35 in good health.

V gene TRBV2 combines with J gene TRBJ2-2, with no clear D. V lost 0 bases and J 7 bases, leaving 12 bases between the germline ends. CDR3 length: 15 amino acids. The germline V gene has CDR1 SNHLY and CDR2 FYNNEI. The CDR3: CASSEAPEFGGELFF. The CDR3 bases are TGTGCCAGCAGTGAAGCGCCCGAGTTTGGCGGGGAGCTGTTTTTT.

The chain combines TRBV5-4 with TRBJ1-2; perhaps TRBD1 as D (6 bases). From germline, CDR1 is SGHNT and CDR2 YYREEE (reference sequence). This CDR3 comprises 15 residues. With 0 bases removed from V and 5 bases from J, the gap between germline ends came to 14 bases. CDR3 DNA sequence: TGTGCCAGCAGCTTGGGGGTACAGGGTTCGTATGGCTACACCTTC. Its translation is CASSLGVQGSYGYTF.

The rearrangement uses TRBV13 and TRBJ2-3; no reliable D call. Between the trimmed V and J ends, which lost 2 bases and 4 bases, there was a span of 10 bases. This CDR3 has 14 residues. Germline values: CDR1 PRHDT, CDR2 FYEKMQ (reference sequence). The chain's CDR3 is CASSLSSVADTQYF. The CDR3, as DNA: TGTGCCAGCAGCTTAAGTTCGGTTGCAGATACGCAGTATTTT. The full variable domain, its missing parts supplied by reference TRBV13 and TRBJ2-3, is AAGVIQSPRHLIKEKRETATLKCYPIPRHDTVYWYQQGPGQDPQFLISFYEKMQSDKGSIPDRFSAQQFSDYHSELNMSSLELGDSALYFCASSLSSVADTQYFGPGTRLTVL.

J is TRBJ2-7 and V is TRBV4-1; 10 nucleotides line up with TRBD1. The CDR3 has 17 amino acids. CDR1 and CDR2 (germline): MGHRA, YSYEKL. The J segment lost 4 bases and the V segment lost 2 bases, leaving 11 bases of the junction unmatched. CDR3 protein: CASSQTPPGQGYYEQYF. CDR3 sequence (DNA): TGCGCCAGCAGCCAAACCCCCCCGGGACAGGGGTATTACGAGCAGTACTTC.

This rearrangement joins TRBV6-1 to TRBJ2-5, with TRBD2 matching 13 bases. V was clipped by 1 base and J by 2 bases; unmatched bases: 4. Germline V CDR1 and CDR2: MNHNS, SASEGT. There are 17 residues in the CDR3. The CDR3 coding sequence is TGTGCCAGCAGTGAAGTTTCGACTAGCGGGGGGCAAGAGACCCAGTACTTC. Translating gives CASSEVSTSGGQETQYF.

The V and J genes are TRBV2 and TRBJ1-6, with 9 bases matching TRBD1. This CDR3 is built from 16 residues. Looked up from germline, CDR1 is SNHLY and CDR2 is FYNNEI. V lost 5 bases, J lost 2 bases, and 4 bases stayed unmatched. The CDR3 nucleotides read TGTGCCAGCAGTCGACAGGGGGGAACCTATAATTCACCCCTCCACTTT. Translated: CASSRQGGTYNSPLHF.

This chain joins TRBV9 and TRBJ2-2, with D perhaps given as TRBD1 or TRBD2 (5 bases each). CDR1 is SGDLS and CDR2 is YYNGEE in the germline V gene. CDR3 length equals 13 residues. The V end lost 3 bases, the J end lost 6 bases, and 9 bases lay between the germline ends. This chain's CDR3 is CASSAMGAGELFF. The CDR3 DNA is TGTGCCAGCAGCGCGATGGGGGCCGGGGAGCTGTTTTTT.

The chain recombines TRBV5-5 with TRBJ2-7, with D perhaps matching TRBD1 (5 bases). Trimming took off 0 bases at V and 9 bases at J, with 13 bases between the two ends. Germline V gives CDR1 SGHKS, CDR2 YYEKEE (reference sequence). The CDR3 has 13 amino acids. The CDR3 loop reads CASSLGSGLRQYF. In nucleotides, the CDR3 is TGTGCCAGCAGCTTGGGATCAGGGCTGCGGCAGTACTTC.

The chain is built from TRBV12-3 or TRBV12-4 and TRBJ1-2; the D is unclear. The V end was cut by 2 bases, the J end by 3 bases, with 7 bases between. This CDR3 has 13 residues. The CDR3 sequence: CASSLSVHYGYTF. The CDR3 DNA reads as TGTGCCAGCAGTTTATCGGTCCACTATGGCTACACCTTC.

The chain is built from TRBV2 and TRBJ1-2; D might be TRBD1 (5 bases). The V end was cut by 6 bases, the J end by 1 base, with 15 bases between. The CDR3 is 15 amino acids. Germline V gives CDR1 SNHLY, CDR2 FYNNEI. The DNA for the CDR3 is TGTGCCAGCAGGAAGACCGGGACGGTTAACTATGGCTACACCTTC. Protein sequence: CASRKTGTVNYGYTF.

This chain links TRBV7-9 with TRBJ2-5, with a weak D call TRBD2 (6 bases). V lost 2 bases and J lost 8, with 18 bases in between. The CDR3 contains 15 residues. Germline V lookup: CDR1 SEHNR, CDR2 FQNEAQ (reference sequence). CDR3 amino acids: CASSLTGEEGKTQYF. In DNA form, the CDR3 reads TGTGCCAGCAGCTTAACTGGGGAGGAGGGAAAAACCCAGTACTTC.

The V call is TRBV9, the J call TRBJ2-2, with unresolved D. The CDR3 runs to 15 residues. V lost 0 bases, J lost 1 base, and 7 bases lay in between. The germline CDR1 and CDR2 sequences are SGDLS and YYNGEE. The CDR3 reads CASSVASGNTGELFF. The CDR3 DNA reads TGTGCCAGCAGCGTAGCGTCTGGGAACACCGGGGAGCTGTTTTTT.

V is TRBV7-2 and J is TRBJ2-7, with TRBD2 matching over 14 bases. The V gene end was trimmed by 5 bases and the J gene end by 6 bases; junction bases not matched to a gene: 3. CDR3 length: 14 residues. Germline V lookup: CDR1 SGHTA, CDR2 FQGNSA. CDR3 loop: CASSQTSGRVEQYF. The CDR3 bases are TGTGCCAGCAGCCAGACTAGCGGGAGGGTCGAGCAGTACTTC.

The chain carries TRBV2 and TRBJ2-2; no definite D call. The length of the CDR3 is 14 residues. Trimming shortened V by 5 bases and J by 3 bases, and 10 bases separated the two germline ends. The germline CDR1 and CDR2 sequences are SNHLY and FYNNEI. The CDR3 sequence is CASSRLKYTGELFF. In DNA, the CDR3 is TGTGCCAGCAGTCGGCTCAAGTACACCGGGGAGCTGTTTTTT.

The chain joins TRBV5-6 to TRBJ2-2; 13 positions agree with TRBD2. The length of the CDR3 is 17 residues. V lost 10 bases, J lost 4 bases, and 13 bases stayed unmatched. Looked up from germline, CDR1 is SGHDT and CDR2 is YYEEEE. CDR3 bases: TGTGCCCCTTTTACCGGACTAGCGGGAGTTTGCACCGGGGAGCTGTTTTTT. Translated, it gives CAPFTGLAGVCTGELFF.

The chain uses TRBV30 and TRBJ2-5; D is possibly TRBD1 (5 bases). CDR3 length: 14 residues. V was trimmed by 1 base and J by 2 bases, leaving 11 bases between them. Germline V gives CDR1 GTSNPN, CDR2 SVGIG (reference sequence). CDR3 region: CAWSAGMRQETQYF. In nucleotides, the CDR3 is TGTGCCTGGAGTGCAGGGATGCGGCAAGAGACCCAGTACTTC.

The J gene is TRBJ2-7, the V gene TRBV29-1; tentative D call: TRBD1 (8 bases). The CDR3 consists of 14 residues. V shed 5 bases and J shed 1 base, with 15 bases lying between them. Per the germline V gene, CDR1 is SQVTM and CDR2 is ANQGSEA. CDR3 DNA: TGCAGCGTTTGTAACAGGGGGGGTTCCTACGAGCAGTACTTC. Its protein product is CSVCNRGGSYEQYF.

The DNA for the CDR3 is TGTGCCAGCTCGGAGAACCGACCGCAGGGGTTCTTCGACTCTGGGGCCAACGTCCTGACTTTC. Its translation: CASSENRPQGFFDSGANVLTF. This chain links TRBV18 with TRBJ2-6; D may be TRBD1 (6 bases). The V gene's germline CDR1 is KGHSH and CDR2 LQKENI. Trimming took 6 bases from V and 0 from J, leaving 27 bases between them. CDR3 length: 21 amino acids.

The rearrangement links TRBV24-1 to TRBJ1-2; 7 bases line up with TRBD1. Per germline, CDR1 KGHDR and CDR2 SFDVKD. Trimming cost V 6 bases and J 3 bases; bases outside gene matches: 6. This CDR3 is built from 14 residues. CDR3 coding DNA: TGTGCCACCAGTCCTAGTGACAGGGACTATGGCTACACCTTC. It codes for CATSPSDRDYGYTF.

The rearrangement uses TRBV19 and TRBJ2-1, with 9 positions matching TRBD1. The CDR3 extends over 14 amino acids. With V trimmed by 4 bases and J by 5 bases, 3 bases remained unmatched. Per germline, CDR1 LNHDA and CDR2 SQIVND (reference sequence). CDR3 residues: CASSRDRVDNEQFF. The CDR3 nucleotides read TGTGCCAGTAGTAGGGACAGGGTGGACAATGAGCAGTTCTTC.

This clone was counted a single time. The chain combines TRBV3-1 (or the pseudogene TRBV3-2) with TRBJ2-5; D possibly corresponds to TRBD1 (5 bases). Per germline, CDR1 LGHDT and CDR2 YNNKEL (reference sequence). The V end was cut by 2 bases, the J end by 1 base, with 11 bases between. The CDR3 extends over 15 amino acids. In DNA, the CDR3 is TGTGCCAGCAGCCAACCAGGGATTCTCCAAGAGACCCAGTACTTC. Translated, it gives CASSQPGILQETQYF.

The count of this clone is one. The rearrangement links TRBV30 to TRBJ1-1; TRBD1 matches 8 bases. The CDR3 has 15 amino acids. Unmatched junction bases numbered 8, after V lost 3 bases and J lost 2 bases. Germline-derived CDR1 and CDR2 are GTSNPN and SVGIG (reference sequence). The CDR3 reads CAWRKQGATNTEAFF. The CDR3 DNA follows: TGTGCCTGGAGGAAGCAGGGGGCGACCAACACTGAAGCTTTCTTT. Combining the CDR3 with reference TRBV30 and TRBJ1-1 gives the whole variable domain SQTIHQWPATLVQPVGSPLSLECTVEGTSNPNLYWYRQAAGRGLQLLFYSVGIGQISSEVPQNLSASRPQDRQFILSSKKLLLSDSGFYLCAWRKQGATNTEAFFGQGTRLTVV.

This chain uses TRBV19 with TRBJ2-7; D gene uncertain. Trimming took off 2 bases at V and 4 bases at J, with 12 bases between the two ends. The CDR3 sequence is 14 residues long. Germline V gene data show CDR1 as LNHDA and CDR2 as SQIVND (reference sequence). The DNA for the CDR3 is TGTGCCAGTAGTATAAAAACCGGCGTTTACGAGCAGTACTTC. Amino acid sequence: CASSIKTGVYEQYF.

The chain couples TRBV7-2 to TRBJ2-3; 10 nucleotides match TRBD1. Germline-derived CDR1 and CDR2 are SGHTA and FQGNSA. V was pared by 0 bases and J by 5 bases, with 5 bases of the junction left unmatched. The CDR3 contains 16 residues. DNA for the CDR3: TGTGCCAGCAGCTTAGCCTGGACAGGGGGAGGAGATACGCAGTATTTT. Encoded protein: CASSLAWTGGGDTQYF.

This chain joins TRBV9 and TRBJ2-3; no firm D call. Germline CDR1 is SGDLS and CDR2 is YYNGEE. V lost 3 bases and J 3 bases, leaving 11 bases between the germline ends. The CDR3 loop spans 14 amino acids. CDR3 loop: CASSEVAGTDTQYF. DNA of the CDR3: TGTGCCAGCAGCGAAGTGGCCGGGACAGATACGCAGTATTTT. Complete variable domain (other parts from reference TRBV9 and TRBJ2-3): DSGVTQTPKHLITATGQRVTLRCSPRSGDLSVYWYQQSLDQGLQFLIQYYNGEERAKGNILERFSAQQFPDLHSELNLSSLELGDSALYFCASSEVAGTDTQYFGPGTRLTVL.